Each of the 3 T cell receptor beta chains below was sequenced from the same sample in a study of response to subunit inactivated influenza vaccine. Each CDR3 protein is one row after TCRdb ran MiXCR on the RT-PCR reads. The sample includes around 500,000 distinct CDR3 sequences, roughly 9.8% of them seen just once. The source material was PBMCs from blood, sampled roughly 47 days after vaccination. Receptors originate from a man in his fifties or sixties who received an inactivated influenza vaccine.

Here the CDR3 DNA reads TGTGCCAGCAGCCCTGGGCCAGGCGATGGCTACACCTTC. Translated, it gives CASSPGPGDGYTF. The gene calls are TRBV12-3 or TRBV12-4 and TRBJ1-2; the D is unclear. The CDR3 has 13 amino acids. Deletions cut 6 bases from V and 6 bases from J, with 14 bases between.

The V and J genes are TRBV27 and TRBJ1-1; D remains unclear. Trimming took 8 bases from V and 4 from J, leaving 8 bases between them. The germline V gene has CDR1 MNHEY and CDR2 SMNVEV (reference sequence). CDR3 length: 11 amino acids. CDR3 nucleotides: TGTGCCAGCGTCGTGGCCACTGAAGCTTTCTTT. Translated: CASVVATEAFF.

This clonotype was observed at least ten times. The chain joins TRBV12-3 or TRBV12-4 to TRBJ1-6; D remains ambiguous. This CDR3 has 15 amino acids. Trimming pared 3 bases from V and 5 bases from J, leaving 11 bases between. CDR3 sequence reads: CASSFLWVDNSPLHF. CDR3 nucleotides: TGTGCCAGCAGTTTTTTATGGGTTGATAATTCACCCCTCCACTTT.